This T cell receptor beta chain stems from a study of radiotherapy plus CTLA-4 blockade in lung cancer. Overall study results and limits: TCR clones from tumors expanded in blood after radiotherapy plus ipilimumab.

This CDR3 comprises 17 residues. V shed 0 bases, J shed 1 base, and the junction held 3 bases outside the gene matches. Germline CDR1 reads LGHNA; CDR2 reads YNFKEQ. Alongside CTLA-4 blockade with ipilimumab, patients with chemo-refractory metastatic non-small-cell lung cancer received focal radiation. Data came from immunoSEQ multiplex PCR; TCRdb stores just in-frame clones and leaves some out. The sample contains over 80,000 clones, 83% of which appear only once. A remark on this clone: Its antigen is not known.

This TCR was sampled from a human donor with non-small cell lung cancer who had stable disease on radiotherapy plus ipilimumab. Specimen: peripheral blood, collected from a patient treated with radiotherapy plus ipilimumab. The chain employs TRBV4-2 and TRBJ1-3; 10 bases match TRBD1. The CDR3 protein is CASSQERTGGSGNTIYF. The CDR3 DNA reads as TGTGCCAGCAGCCAAGAAAGGACAGGGGGATCTGGAAACACCATATATTTT.